Listed below are T cell receptor beta chains from one sample, sequenced in a study of T cells expressing NK-cell markers. After re-calling the 5' RACE reads, TCRdb lists one entry per CDR3 protein, DNA absent. The sample table includes around 100,000 distinct CDR3 sequences. Sequenced: blood T cells: a sorted CD56 or NKG2C T cell subset, CD4+ or CD8+ T cells, or bulk PBMC T cells (not recorded which). These receptors were obtained from a woman between 18 and 75 years old in good health. Each CDR3 is given with its conserved first and last residue. The order of the fields is J gene, V gene, CDR3 protein.

>TRBJ2-7|TRBV20-1
CSASSNNEQYF
>TRBJ2-1|TRBV19
CASRSGGAYNEQFF
>TRBJ2-1|TRBV20-1
CSARVAGGPNEQFF
>TRBJ2-2|TRBV5-5
CASSFVTLNTGELFF
>TRBJ2-2|TRBV11-3
CASSSRQGTGELFF
>TRBJ2-7|TRBV28
CASSSPQRGQGIYEQYF
>TRBJ2-3|TRBV2
CAKGLGSTDTQYF
>TRBJ2-7|TRBV28
CASSFRLAGLYEQYF
>TRBJ2-3|TRBV29-1
CSVEGYSDTQYF
>TRBJ2-1|TRBV27
CASSQNNEQFF
>TRBJ1-1|TRBV19
CASSIQGAGTEAFF
>TRBJ1-2|TRBV7-9
CASSLEGARGYTF
>TRBJ2-2|TRBV20-1
CSATGTSGTGELFF
>TRBJ2-2|TRBV28
CASTHPQNTGELFF
>TRBJ2-1|TRBV2
CASSEPLAGGGYNEQFF
>TRBJ2-2|TRBV29-1
CSVEEVAGELFF
>TRBJ2-5|TRBV27
CASSLRNWAETQYF
>TRBJ2-7|TRBV29-1
CSASGSGEQYF
>TRBJ1-5|TRBV21-1
CASISPDQPQHF
>TRBJ2-2|TRBV27
CASREGPSFGGELFF
>TRBJ1-5|TRBV21-1
CASSKRKSNQPQHF
>TRBJ1-2|TRBV19
CASNVGSYGYTF
>TRBJ2-7|TRBV10-3
CAIQGGENYEQYF
>TRBJ2-3|TRBV7-8
CASSGGTSTDTQYF
>TRBJ2-1|TRBV5-4
CASSSGLEVYNEQFF